One sample yielded the 24 T cell receptor beta chains listed below, sequenced in a study of T cell changes during pregnancy in multiple sclerosis. Here immunoSEQ multiplex PCR was the method, and the copy in TCRdb shows in-frame clones only, minus some. This table has 55,000 to 70,000 clones, 90% appearing once. Sequenced material: peripheral blood, taken in the first trimester of pregnancy. The receptors were gathered from a female donor in good health, enrolled as a control in a pregnancy study.

This clone was detected only once. The rearrangement uses TRBV27 and TRBJ2-1, with D maybe TRBD1 (5 bases). The CDR3 extends over 13 amino acids. Trimming cost V 6 bases and J 4 bases, with 10 bases left between them. Germline CDR1 and CDR2: MNHEY and SMNVEV (reference sequence). The CDR3 here is CASRGAGYNEQFF. Here the CDR3 DNA reads TGTGCCAGCAGGGGTGCAGGGTACAATGAGCAGTTCTTC.

The chain couples TRBV30 to TRBJ1-6, with TRBD1 identical over 7 bases. Germline V CDR1 and CDR2: GTSNPN, SVGIG (reference sequence). V was pared by 2 bases and J by 8 bases, with 3 bases of the junction left unmatched. This CDR3 contains 13 residues. Written as DNA, the CDR3 is TGTGCCTGGAGTCGAGGGGGCGATTCACCCCTCCACTTT. As protein: CAWSRGGDSPLHF.

This clone has more than one count but fewer than ten. This rearrangement joins TRBV20-1 to TRBJ2-1; possibly TRBD1 for D (5 bases). The length of the CDR3 is 11 residues. With 6 bases removed from V and 7 bases from J, the gap between germline ends came to 10 bases. Germline assignment: CDR1 DFQATT and CDR2 SNEGSKA (reference sequence). CDR3 nucleotide sequence: TGCAGTGCATTTTCAGGGAATGAGCAGTTCTTC. Translated: CSAFSGNEQFF.

The chain combines TRBV7-9 with TRBJ1-2; D not resolved. The CDR3 contains 13 residues. The germline V and J ends were trimmed by 1 base and 4 bases, with 7 bases remaining between them. CDR1 is SEHNR and CDR2 is FQNEAQ in the germline V gene (reference sequence). CDR3 protein: CASSLDGSYGYTF. In DNA, the CDR3 is TGTGCCAGCAGCTTAGACGGGAGCTATGGCTACACCTTC.

The rearrangement links TRBV18 to TRBJ1-2; 8 bases are a match to TRBD1. The CDR3 has 13 amino acids. The V segment lost 3 bases and the J segment 5 bases; nucleotides outside the gene matches: 2. The germline V gene encodes CDR1 KGHSH and CDR2 LQKENI. As DNA, the CDR3 is TGTGCCAGCTCACCGACAGGGGAATATGGCTACACCTTC. As protein: CASSPTGEYGYTF.

This clone has a single count. The chain has TRBV30 and TRBJ1-4, with TRBD1 identical over 11 bases. The V gene's germline CDR1 is GTSNPN and CDR2 SVGIG (reference sequence). The trim removed 3 bases at V and 6 bases at J, leaving 3 bases unmatched. The CDR3 contains 14 residues. The CDR3 reads CAWRRTGGDEKLFF. For the CDR3, the DNA is TGTGCCTGGAGGAGGACAGGGGGCGATGAAAAACTGTTTTTT. Supplemented by reference TRBV30 and TRBJ1-4, the full variable domain reads SQTIHQWPATLVQPVGSPLSLECTVEGTSNPNLYWYRQAAGRGLQLLFYSVGIGQISSEVPQNLSASRPQDRQFILSSKKLLLSDSGFYLCAWRRTGGDEKLFFGSGTQLSVL.

Turning to this clone: Sequence at one end of the junction differs from germline and may be a read error. The DNA for the CDR3 is TGCGCCAGCAGGGTCCGGGACATCAGCTCTGGAAACACCCTATATTTT. Translated: CASRVRDISSGNTLYF. The chain is built from TRBV4-1 and TRBJ1-3; weak D call: TRBD1 (6 bases). This CDR3 is built from 16 residues. The germline CDR1 and CDR2 sequences are MGHRA and YSYEKL.

The chain recombines TRBV5-1 with TRBJ1-2, with no clear D. The CDR3 spans 13 residues. The V gene's germline CDR1 is SGHRS and CDR2 YFSETQ. Deletions cut 3 bases from V and 2 bases from J, with 8 bases between. The CDR3, as DNA: TGCGCCAGCAGCTATGACACGAACTATGGCTACACCTTC. Protein sequence: CASSYDTNYGYTF.

This chain joins TRBV6-5 and TRBJ2-1; D unresolved. The germline gives CDR1 MNHEY, CDR2 SVGAGI. The CDR3 is 11 residues long. Trimming removed 7 bases at V and 5 bases at J, with 6 bases between. CDR3 loop: CASTRDNEQFF. In DNA form, the CDR3 reads TGTGCCAGCACCCGAGACAATGAGCAGTTCTTC.

The chain joins TRBV30 to TRBJ1-5, with TRBD1 matching 9 bases. Per the germline V gene, CDR1 is GTSNPN and CDR2 is SVGIG (reference sequence). This CDR3 has 19 amino acids. Trimming took 0 bases from V and 2 from J; bases not matched to a gene: 14. This CDR3 is CAWSVPPFSRDRGNQPQHF. In DNA form, the CDR3 reads TGTGCCTGGAGTGTACCACCGTTCTCCCGGGACAGGGGCAATCAGCCCCAGCATTTT.

The chain recombines TRBV19 with TRBJ1-5; possibly TRBD1 for D (6 bases). Germline-derived CDR1 and CDR2 are LNHDA and SQIVND (reference sequence). Trimming took off 6 bases at V and 7 bases at J, with 19 bases between the two ends. There are 15 residues in the CDR3. The CDR3 region is CASSPRGGVGQPQHF. CDR3 nucleotide sequence: TGTGCCAGTAGCCCTAGGGGGGGTGTGGGACAGCCCCAGCATTTT.

The rearrangement uses TRBV6-5 and TRBJ2-3; 10 nucleotides align to TRBD1. CDR3 size: 16 residues. V lost 4 bases to trimming and J lost 4 bases; unmatched junction nucleotides: 8. Germline V CDR1 and CDR2: MNHEY, SVGAGI. CDR3 region: CASSFARDRGADTQYF. The CDR3 region has the DNA TGTGCCAGCAGTTTCGCCCGGGACAGGGGCGCAGATACGCAGTATTTT.

V gene TRBV6-5 combines with J gene TRBJ1-2, with D possibly matching TRBD1 (5 bases). Between the trimmed V and J ends, which lost 6 bases and 4 bases, there was a span of 15 bases. Germline V lookup: CDR1 MNHEY, CDR2 SVGAGI. The CDR3 contains 14 residues. The CDR3 sequence is CASRGGMIGYGYTF. CDR3 nucleotides: TGTGCCAGCAGGGGGGGTATGATCGGCTATGGCTACACCTTC.

The V gene is TRBV18, the J gene TRBJ2-3; TRBD1 might be the D (6 bases). V lost 4 bases and J lost 4, with 9 bases in between. This CDR3 has 13 residues. CDR1 and CDR2 (germline): KGHSH, LQKENI. This CDR3 reads CASSLTGPDTQYF. The CDR3 region has the DNA TGTGCCAGCTCACTAACAGGGCCAGATACGCAGTATTTT. Drawing the rest from reference TRBV18 and TRBJ2-3, the complete variable domain is NAGVMQNPRHLVRRRGQEARLRCSPMKGHSHVYWYRQLPEEGLKFMVYLQKENIIDESGMPKERFSAEFPKEGPSILRIQQVVRGDSAAYFCASSLTGPDTQYFGPGTRLTVL.

The J gene is TRBJ1-4, the V gene TRBV7-8; weak D call: TRBD1 (6 bases). Between the trimmed V and J ends, which lost 5 bases and 4 bases, there was a span of 17 bases. This CDR3 region has 16 residues. Germline V gene lookup returns CDR1 SGHVS and CDR2 FQNEAQ. CDR3 nucleotides: TGTGCCAGCAGCCCCCGGACAGCCTGGGATAATGAAAAACTGTTTTTT. Translating it yields CASSPRTAWDNEKLFF.

The gene calls are TRBV5-6 and TRBJ2-5; 8 bases agree with TRBD1. Trimming cost V 4 bases and J 5 bases; bases outside gene matches: 4. Per germline, CDR1 SGHDT and CDR2 YYEEEE. This CDR3 comprises 13 residues. The CDR3: CASSRTGLETQYF. The CDR3 DNA reads TGTGCCAGCAGCCGGACAGGGTTGGAGACCCAGTACTTC.

The chain carries TRBV5-1 and TRBJ2-2; 10 positions match TRBD1. The CDR3 is made up of 15 amino acids. The J segment lost 7 bases and the V segment lost 5 bases, leaving 8 bases of the junction unmatched. CDR1 and CDR2 (germline): SGHRS, YFSETQ. The CDR3 loop reads CASRRDRGYNGELFF. The CDR3 coding sequence is TGCGCCAGCAGGAGGGACAGGGGATATAACGGGGAGCTGTTTTTT.

This chain links TRBV4-1 with TRBJ2-2, with TRBD1 matching 10 bases. V was pared by 4 bases and J by 3 bases, with 5 bases of the junction left unmatched. CDR1 and CDR2 (germline): MGHRA, YSYEKL. CDR3 size: 16 residues. The CDR3 sequence is CASSLLGTGDTGELFF. As DNA, the CDR3 is TGCGCCAGCAGCCTCTTGGGGACAGGGGACACCGGGGAGCTGTTTTTT.

The chain links TRBV5-1 to TRBJ2-7; possible D gene TRBD2, 6 bases. V gave up 7 bases and J gave up 4 bases, with 21 bases separating them. Germline V CDR1 and CDR2: SGHRS, YFSETQ. The CDR3 extends over 15 amino acids. CDR3 in amino acids: CASALHLDYDYEQYF. As DNA, the CDR3 is TGCGCCAGCGCCCTGCATCTGGACTATGATTACGAGCAGTACTTC.

The sample holds one count of this clone. J is TRBJ1-3 and V is TRBV7-8; no reliable D call. V lost 2 bases to trimming and J lost 2 bases, with 13 bases between them. Germline V gives CDR1 SGHVS, CDR2 FQNEAQ. This CDR3 spans 16 amino acids. CDR3 DNA: TGTGCCAGCAGCTTATTCAGAGGAGAAACTGGAAACACCATATATTTT. Its protein product is CASSLFRGETGNTIYF.

The gene calls are TRBV7-9 and TRBJ2-1, with 8 bases aligning to TRBD1. V was clipped by 4 bases and J by 9 bases; unmatched bases: 11. Germline CDR1 and CDR2: SEHNR and FQNEAQ (reference sequence). This CDR3 is built from 15 residues. For the CDR3, the DNA is TGTGCCAGCAGCTACCCGGACAGGGAAGGAAGTGAGCAGTTCTTC. Its translation is CASSYPDREGSEQFF.

V gene TRBV4-1 combines with J gene TRBJ2-2, with TRBD2 matching over 13 bases. This CDR3 is 18 amino acids long. V dropped 2 bases and J dropped 0; count of bases not matched to a gene: 3. The germline CDR1 and CDR2 sequences are MGHRA and YSYEKL. The CDR3 bases are TGCGCCAGCAGCCAACTTACTAGCGGGAGGGCGAACACCGGGGAGCTGTTTTTT. It specifies CASSQLTSGRANTGELFF.

The J gene is TRBJ2-2, the V gene TRBV12-5; possible D gene TRBD2, 7 bases. The V end lost 5 bases, the J end lost 9 bases, and 10 bases lay between the germline ends. This CDR3 has 12 residues. Looked up from germline, CDR1 is LGHNT and CDR2 is FRNRAP. The CDR3 coding sequence is TGTGCTAGTGGTCGGGGGGCTTGGGAGCTGTTTTTT. Translating it yields CASGRGAWELFF.

This sequence joins TRBV7-6 and TRBJ2-1; D is undetermined. The CDR3 loop spans 12 amino acids. Trimming cost V 2 bases and J 6 bases, with 5 bases left between them. Germline lookup yields CDR1 SGHVS and CDR2 FNYEAQ. The CDR3 here is CASSLMANEQFF. In DNA form, the CDR3 reads TGTGCCAGCAGCTTAATGGCCAATGAGCAGTTCTTC.